The subject of this entry is one TCR beta chain. Its specificity is unknown. This sample was included in a study of CD8+CD57+ T cells in acquired aplastic anemia. Study summary: The mean DNA yield obtained from sorted CD4+ and CD8+ cells came to 3.2 ug.

Sequencing was done on patients that had shown CD8+CD57+ cell expansion by flow cytometry. Each patient had severe acquired aplastic anemia. Profiling of TCR beta VDJ combinations and CDR3 sequences used genomic DNA as template. TCRdb called the reads again in MiXCR, with one record for every CDR3 protein. The profile shows approximately 180,000 distinct CDR3 sequences, 48% of them singletons. Study-level findings and limits: Found in both controls and patients were around 30 CD8+ CDR3 sequences. The study found no significant CD8+ Simpson's diversity difference between patients and controls.

The TCR originated in a human donor with aplastic anemia. Sequenced: sorted CD4+, CD8+, or CD8+CD57+ T cells (not recorded which) from PBMCs.

CDR3 region: CASSFRAFLLYEQYF. The CDR3, as DNA: TGCGCCAGCAGCTTTAGAGCCTTTTTATTATACGAGCAGTACTTC. V usage is TRBV4-3 and J usage is TRBJ2-7; D not certain. Per the germline V gene, CDR1 is LGHNA and CDR2 is YSLEER. V lost 5 bases and J 4 bases, leaving 18 bases between the germline ends. The CDR3 consists of 15 residues.